The clone carrying this TCR beta chain was recorded a few times. This entry belongs to a study of blood T cells in healthy people across ages. From germline, CDR1 is LGHNA and CDR2 YNFKEQ. V was cut by 0 bases and J by 0 bases, with 8 bases left in between. This CDR3 region has 15 residues. Combining a sample-barcoded 5' primer with a J-beta primer mix, a second PCR ran for 7 to 11 cycles. Carrying 12 random nucleotides, a template-switch adaptor labeled each individual cDNA molecule. TCRdb re-analysed the 5' RACE reads in MiXCR, keeping a single row per CDR3 protein. In the table there are about 1,400,000 distinct CDR3 sequences, approximately 63% of which are singletons.

This TCR came from a man aged 18-30 years in good health. The V gene is TRBV4-2, the J gene TRBJ1-1, with D unclear. Material for sequencing was blood. The CDR3 DNA is TGTGCCAGCAGCCAAGATCGACGGGTGAACACTGAAGCTTTCTTT. It yields the protein CASSQDRRVNTEAFF.